A single TCR beta chain is shown here with its context. The V end lost 5 bases, the J end lost 6 bases, and 19 bases lay between the germline ends. Germline CDR1 reads MNHEY; CDR2 reads SVGAGI. The CDR3 spans 15 residues. It was with 60 Vbeta and 13 Jbeta primers that the PCR ran. The protocol was immunoSEQ multiplex PCR, while the TCRdb copy is restricted to in-frame clones and leaves out a portion. The sample lists about 130,000 clones, roughly 68% occurring once. The sample belongs to a study of cytomegalovirus exposure and HLA in healthy donors. This TCR was recovered from a woman between 45 and 65 years old in good health and CMV-seropositive. The sample consisted of PBMCs. The rearrangement joins TRBV6-5 to TRBJ1-1; the D gene is possibly TRBD1 (5 bases). The CDR3 reads CASSHPSWGEAEAFF. As DNA, the CDR3 is TGTGCCAGCAGTCACCCTTCGTGGGGGGAGGCTGAAGCTTTCTTT.